The sequence of this T cell receptor (beta chain) was determined in a study of T cell responses to AZD1222 COVID-19 vaccine. Germline V gives CDR1 SGHTA, CDR2 FQGNSA. V lost 3 bases to trimming and J lost 7 bases; unmatched junction nucleotides: 12. The CDR3 extends over 17 amino acids. The table came from immunoSEQ multiplex PCR; TCRdb's copy has only in-frame clones and leaves some out. The sample yields 180,000 or so clones, around nine tenths seen once. The receptor was isolated from an adult in good health. The chain uses TRBV7-2 and TRBJ2-2; 9 bases match TRBD2. Sample: peripheral blood, taken on day 0 of AZD1222 vaccination. CDR3 in DNA: TGTGCCAGCAGCTTCCTCCCGGCTAGCGGGAAGGACGGGGAGCTGTTTTTT. Translated: CASSFLPASGKDGELFF.